This T cell receptor beta chain was sequenced in a study of blood T cells in healthy people across ages. It was with a sample-barcoded 5' primer and a J-beta primer mix that a second PCR of about 6 to 12 cycles was run. TCRdb reanalysed the 5' RACE reads using MiXCR and keeps one entry per CDR3 protein. Counted here are roughly 570,000 distinct CDR3 sequences, approximately 25% occurring once; the ten biggest clones make up under 20%. Trimming pared 7 bases from V and 0 bases from J, leaving 14 bases between. Germline V lookup: CDR1 DFQATT, CDR2 SNEGSKA (reference sequence). The length of the CDR3 is 14 residues.

This TCR was recovered from a woman in her 70s in good health. This rearrangement joins TRBV20-1 to TRBJ2-3; weak D call: TRBD1 (6 bases). Sequencing was carried out using blood. This CDR3 reads CSVKGVLSTDTQYF. The CDR3 DNA reads TGCAGTGTGAAGGGGGTTCTCAGCACAGATACGCAGTATTTT.